The following is a T cell receptor beta chain sequence with its context. Its antigen is not identified. Specified time point: baseline, week 1 (first vaccination visit). The treatment here: pre-vaccination baseline after standard-of-care therapy. The donor cohort comprised cases of new WHO grade 3 or 4 IDH1-mutant, ATRX-lost astrocytoma. Sequenced by immunoSEQ multiplex PCR; TCRdb stores in-frame clones only, minus some. The table shows about 34,000 clones, with around 83% occurring only once. The data belong to a study of a mutant IDH1 vaccine in newly diagnosed glioma. At the level of the study: It was radiotherapy, temozolomide, or both that patients received previously, with most receiving both. Whole-study findings and limits: Pseudoprogression seemed unlinked to shifts in top peripheral T cell clonotypes.

The CDR3 has 14 amino acids. Germline V gene lookup returns CDR1 SGHRS and CDR2 YFSETQ. V shed 0 bases, J shed 6 bases, and the junction held 3 bases outside the gene matches. J is TRBJ2-1 and V is TRBV5-1; TRBD1 matches 7 bases. Source: peripheral blood mononuclear cells (PBMCs), taken from a glioma patient treated with radiotherapy, temozolomide or both. This TCR was sampled from a man between 45 and 60 years old with glioma. Some clones in this sample may be carry-over from other donors' samples. CDR3 sequence reads: CASSLAPGGNEQFF. Here the CDR3 DNA reads TGCGCCAGCAGCTTGGCCCCAGGGGGCAATGAGCAGTTCTTC.